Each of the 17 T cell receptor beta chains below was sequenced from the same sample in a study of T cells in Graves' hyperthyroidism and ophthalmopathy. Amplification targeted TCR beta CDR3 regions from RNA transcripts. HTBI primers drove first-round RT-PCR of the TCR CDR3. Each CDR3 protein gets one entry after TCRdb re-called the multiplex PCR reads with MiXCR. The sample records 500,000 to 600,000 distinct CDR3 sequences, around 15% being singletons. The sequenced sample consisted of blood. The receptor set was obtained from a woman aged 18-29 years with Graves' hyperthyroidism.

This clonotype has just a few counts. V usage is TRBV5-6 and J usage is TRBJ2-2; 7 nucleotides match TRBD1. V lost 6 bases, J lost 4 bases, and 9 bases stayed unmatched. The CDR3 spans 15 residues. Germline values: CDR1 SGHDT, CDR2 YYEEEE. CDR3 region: CASTQGYRGTGELFF. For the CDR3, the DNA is TGTGCCAGCACACAAGGATACAGGGGCACCGGGGAGCTGTTTTTT.

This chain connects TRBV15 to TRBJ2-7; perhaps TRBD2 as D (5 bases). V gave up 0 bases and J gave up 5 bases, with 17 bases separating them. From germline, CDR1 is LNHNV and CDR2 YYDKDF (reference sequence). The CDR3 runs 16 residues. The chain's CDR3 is CATSRDLLLVSDEQYF. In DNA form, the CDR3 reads TGTGCCACCAGCAGAGATTTACTTCTAGTTAGCGACGAGCAGTACTTC.

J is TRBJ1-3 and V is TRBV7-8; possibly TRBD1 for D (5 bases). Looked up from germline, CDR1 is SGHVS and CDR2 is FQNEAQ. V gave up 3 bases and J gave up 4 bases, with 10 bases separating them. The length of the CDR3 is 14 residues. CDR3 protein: CASSFQGQGNTIYF. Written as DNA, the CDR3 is TGTGCCAGCAGCTTTCAGGGCCAAGGAAACACCATATATTTT.

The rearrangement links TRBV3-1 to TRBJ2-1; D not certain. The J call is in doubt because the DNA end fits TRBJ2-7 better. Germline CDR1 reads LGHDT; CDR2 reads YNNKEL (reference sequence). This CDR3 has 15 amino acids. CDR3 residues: CASSQLTAPYNEQYF. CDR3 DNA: TGTGCCAGCAGCCAACTTACAGCCCCCTACAATGAGCAGTACTTC.

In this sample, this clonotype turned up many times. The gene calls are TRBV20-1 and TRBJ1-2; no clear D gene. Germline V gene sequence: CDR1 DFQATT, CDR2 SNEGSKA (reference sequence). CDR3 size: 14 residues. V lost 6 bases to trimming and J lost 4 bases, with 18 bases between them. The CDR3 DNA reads TGCAGTGCCACGAATCCCACACTCGGCTATGGCTACACCTTC. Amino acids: CSATNPTLGYGYTF.

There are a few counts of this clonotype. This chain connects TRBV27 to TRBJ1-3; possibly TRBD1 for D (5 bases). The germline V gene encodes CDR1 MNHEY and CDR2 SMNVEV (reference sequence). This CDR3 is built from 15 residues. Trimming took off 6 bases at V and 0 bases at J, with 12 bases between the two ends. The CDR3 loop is CASSREGNSGNTIYF. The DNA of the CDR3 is TGTGCCAGCAGCAGGGAGGGTAACTCTGGAAACACCATATATTTT.

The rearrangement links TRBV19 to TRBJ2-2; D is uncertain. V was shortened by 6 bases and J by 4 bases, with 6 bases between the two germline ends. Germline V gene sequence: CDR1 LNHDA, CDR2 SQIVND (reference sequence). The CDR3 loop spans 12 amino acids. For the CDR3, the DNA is TGTGCCAGTAGGAGTTCCACCGGGGAGCTGTTTTTT. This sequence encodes CASRSSTGELFF.

As DNA, the CDR3 is TGTGCCAGCAGCTCCTGGGGGGTACGGAACACTGAAGCTTTCTTT. Protein sequence: CASSSWGVRNTEAFF. The rearrangement links TRBV7-9 to TRBJ1-1; weak D call: TRBD1 (5 bases). The V gene lost 4 bases and the J gene lost 1 base, with 13 bases spanning the gap. CDR1 is SEHNR, CDR2 FQNEAQ, per germline (reference sequence). The CDR3 is made up of 15 amino acids.

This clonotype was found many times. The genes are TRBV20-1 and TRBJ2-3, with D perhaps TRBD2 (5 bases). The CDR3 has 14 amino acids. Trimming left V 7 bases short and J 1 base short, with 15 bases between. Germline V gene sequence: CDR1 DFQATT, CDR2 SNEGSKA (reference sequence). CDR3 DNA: TGCAGTGTCGACGAGGGTGGGCGCACAGATACGCAGTATTTT. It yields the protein CSVDEGGRTDTQYF.

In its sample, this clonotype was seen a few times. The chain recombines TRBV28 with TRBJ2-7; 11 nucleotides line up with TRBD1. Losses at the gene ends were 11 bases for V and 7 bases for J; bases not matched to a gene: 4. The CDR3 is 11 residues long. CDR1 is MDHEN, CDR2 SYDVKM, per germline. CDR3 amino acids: CAGQGAGEQYF. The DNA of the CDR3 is TGTGCCGGACAGGGGGCGGGGGAGCAGTACTTC.

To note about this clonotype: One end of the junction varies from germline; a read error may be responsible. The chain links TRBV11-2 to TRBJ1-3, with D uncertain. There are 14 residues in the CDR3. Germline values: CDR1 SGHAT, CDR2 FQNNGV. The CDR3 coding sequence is TGTGTCAGCAGCTTAAGGTCCTCTGGAAACACCATATATTTT. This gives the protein CVSSLRSSGNTIYF.

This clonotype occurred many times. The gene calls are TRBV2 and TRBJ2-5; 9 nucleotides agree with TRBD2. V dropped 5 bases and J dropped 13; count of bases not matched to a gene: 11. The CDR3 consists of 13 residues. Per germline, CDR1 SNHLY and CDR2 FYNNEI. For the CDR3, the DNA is TGTGCCAGCAGTCTTAATATAGCGGGGGCCCGGTACTTC. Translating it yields CASSLNIAGARYF.

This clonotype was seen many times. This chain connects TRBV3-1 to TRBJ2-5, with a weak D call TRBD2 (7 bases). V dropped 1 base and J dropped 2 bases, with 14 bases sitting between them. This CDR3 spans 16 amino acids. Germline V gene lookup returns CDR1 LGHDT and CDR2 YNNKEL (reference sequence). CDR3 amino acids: CASSQGTAGFQETQYF. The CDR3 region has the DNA TGTGCCAGCAGCCAAGGGACAGCGGGGTTTCAAGAGACCCAGTACTTC.

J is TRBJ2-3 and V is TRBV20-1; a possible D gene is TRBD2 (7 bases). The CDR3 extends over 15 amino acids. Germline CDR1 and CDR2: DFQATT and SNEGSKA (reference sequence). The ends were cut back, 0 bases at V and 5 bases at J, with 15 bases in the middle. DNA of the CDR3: TGCAGTGCTAGAGATCCACGGGGGGCCCGAGATACGCAGTATTTT. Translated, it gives CSARDPRGARDTQYF.

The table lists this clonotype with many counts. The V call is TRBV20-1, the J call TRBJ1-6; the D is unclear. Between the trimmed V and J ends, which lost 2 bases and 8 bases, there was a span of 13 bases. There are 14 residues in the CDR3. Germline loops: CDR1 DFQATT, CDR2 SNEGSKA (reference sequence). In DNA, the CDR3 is TGCAGTGCTAGACTAACCCAGGCTGATTCACCCCTCCACTTT. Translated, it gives CSARLTQADSPLHF.

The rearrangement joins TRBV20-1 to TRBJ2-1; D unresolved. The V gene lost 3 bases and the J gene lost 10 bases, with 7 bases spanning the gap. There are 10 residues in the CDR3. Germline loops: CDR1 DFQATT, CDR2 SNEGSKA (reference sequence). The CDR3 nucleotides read TGCAGTGCTAGGGGTGACGAGCAGTTCTTC. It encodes CSARGDEQFF.

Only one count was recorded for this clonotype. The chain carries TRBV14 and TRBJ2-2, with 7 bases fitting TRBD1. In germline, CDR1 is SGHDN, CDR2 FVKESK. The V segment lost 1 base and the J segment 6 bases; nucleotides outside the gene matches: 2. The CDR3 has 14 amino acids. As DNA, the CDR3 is TGTGCCAGCAGCCAAGTCCAGGGGGCCGGGGAGCTGTTTTTT. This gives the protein CASSQVQGAGELFF. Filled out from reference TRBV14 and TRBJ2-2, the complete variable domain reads EAGVTQFPSHSVIEKGQTVTLRCDPISGHDNLYWYRRVMGKEIKFLLHFVKESKQDESGMPNNRFLAERTGGTYSTLKVQPAELEDSGVYFCASSQVQGAGELFFGEGSRLTVL.